This TCR beta chain was captured by sequencing in a study of PD-1 blockade in classical Hodgkin lymphoma. Study results and limitations: Why the repertoires differ is still unclear, perhaps disease activity or prior therapy. Only CD4+ TCR diversity, not CD8+, had risen significantly by C4D1. Reports indicated that newly diagnosed patients had lower baseline TCR diversity than healthy donors did.

Germline trimming cut 0 bases from V and 4 bases from J; bases unmatched to any gene: 2. This CDR3 has 17 residues. Germline loops: CDR1 LGHNT, CDR2 FRNRAP. Turning to this clone: Its cognate antigen is unknown.

Method: immunoSEQ multiplex PCR; TCRdb's copy keeps in-frame clones and lacks some. The sample lists 35,000 to 40,000 clones, 88% seen once, with 7.7% in the top ten. In every patient, relapse followed autologous stem cell transplantation, while exposure to brentuximab vedotin differed. Classifying best responses yielded complete response, partial response or progressive disease. The genes are TRBV12-5 and TRBJ1-6; TRBD1 matches at 11 bases. This receptor was identified in a human donor with classical Hodgkin lymphoma. The specimen comprised peripheral blood mononuclear cells (PBMCs), sampled before the second cycle of nivolumab. The CDR3 nucleotides read TGTGCTAGTGGTTTGGTAGGGACAGGGGGATATAATTCACCCCTCCACTTT. Encoded protein: CASGLVGTGGYNSPLHF.